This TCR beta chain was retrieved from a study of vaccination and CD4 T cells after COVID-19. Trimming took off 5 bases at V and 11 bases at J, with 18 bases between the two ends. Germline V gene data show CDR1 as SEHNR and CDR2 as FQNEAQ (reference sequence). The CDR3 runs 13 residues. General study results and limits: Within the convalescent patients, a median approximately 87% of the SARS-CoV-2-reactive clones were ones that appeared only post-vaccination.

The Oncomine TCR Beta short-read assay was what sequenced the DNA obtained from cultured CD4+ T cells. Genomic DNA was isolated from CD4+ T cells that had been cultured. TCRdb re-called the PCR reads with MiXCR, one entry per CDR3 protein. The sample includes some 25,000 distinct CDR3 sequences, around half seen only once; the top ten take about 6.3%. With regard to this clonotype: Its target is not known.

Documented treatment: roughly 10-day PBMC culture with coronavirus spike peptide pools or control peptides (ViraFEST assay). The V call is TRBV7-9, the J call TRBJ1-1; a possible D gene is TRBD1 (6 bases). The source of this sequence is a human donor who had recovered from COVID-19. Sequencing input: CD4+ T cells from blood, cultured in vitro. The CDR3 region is CASSIGQSFGAFF. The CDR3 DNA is TGTGCCAGCAGCATAGGACAGAGCTTTGGGGCTTTCTTT.